The entry below gives a single T cell receptor (beta chain) sequence along with its context. With V trimmed by 0 bases and J by 5 bases, 7 bases remained unmatched. Germline CDR1 reads SGHRS; CDR2 reads YFSETQ. This CDR3 contains 15 residues. The record originates from a study of blood T cell repertoires in COVID-19. On the study more broadly: The samples span acute and convalescent COVID-19 from the United States, Italy and Spain. T cells, B-cell-depleted T cells, or PBMCs supplied cDNA or gDNA.

In the original analysis: Estimation of nucleated cell counts was performed using reference gene primer amplification. The method was immunoSEQ multiplex PCR; TCRdb's version includes in-frame clones alone and lacks a portion of them. The DNA was the basis for D and trimming; V, J and clone size are from that table. The data show about 250,000 clones, 88% seen once. The sample taken for sequencing was peripheral blood. The TCR comes from a middle-aged woman who had recovered from COVID-19. The chain joins TRBV5-1 to TRBJ2-7; TRBD1 agrees at 8 bases. The CDR3 region is CASSLEAGGLNEQYF. The CDR3 nucleotides are TGCGCCAGCAGCTTGGAGGCAGGGGGCTTGAACGAGCAGTACTTC.